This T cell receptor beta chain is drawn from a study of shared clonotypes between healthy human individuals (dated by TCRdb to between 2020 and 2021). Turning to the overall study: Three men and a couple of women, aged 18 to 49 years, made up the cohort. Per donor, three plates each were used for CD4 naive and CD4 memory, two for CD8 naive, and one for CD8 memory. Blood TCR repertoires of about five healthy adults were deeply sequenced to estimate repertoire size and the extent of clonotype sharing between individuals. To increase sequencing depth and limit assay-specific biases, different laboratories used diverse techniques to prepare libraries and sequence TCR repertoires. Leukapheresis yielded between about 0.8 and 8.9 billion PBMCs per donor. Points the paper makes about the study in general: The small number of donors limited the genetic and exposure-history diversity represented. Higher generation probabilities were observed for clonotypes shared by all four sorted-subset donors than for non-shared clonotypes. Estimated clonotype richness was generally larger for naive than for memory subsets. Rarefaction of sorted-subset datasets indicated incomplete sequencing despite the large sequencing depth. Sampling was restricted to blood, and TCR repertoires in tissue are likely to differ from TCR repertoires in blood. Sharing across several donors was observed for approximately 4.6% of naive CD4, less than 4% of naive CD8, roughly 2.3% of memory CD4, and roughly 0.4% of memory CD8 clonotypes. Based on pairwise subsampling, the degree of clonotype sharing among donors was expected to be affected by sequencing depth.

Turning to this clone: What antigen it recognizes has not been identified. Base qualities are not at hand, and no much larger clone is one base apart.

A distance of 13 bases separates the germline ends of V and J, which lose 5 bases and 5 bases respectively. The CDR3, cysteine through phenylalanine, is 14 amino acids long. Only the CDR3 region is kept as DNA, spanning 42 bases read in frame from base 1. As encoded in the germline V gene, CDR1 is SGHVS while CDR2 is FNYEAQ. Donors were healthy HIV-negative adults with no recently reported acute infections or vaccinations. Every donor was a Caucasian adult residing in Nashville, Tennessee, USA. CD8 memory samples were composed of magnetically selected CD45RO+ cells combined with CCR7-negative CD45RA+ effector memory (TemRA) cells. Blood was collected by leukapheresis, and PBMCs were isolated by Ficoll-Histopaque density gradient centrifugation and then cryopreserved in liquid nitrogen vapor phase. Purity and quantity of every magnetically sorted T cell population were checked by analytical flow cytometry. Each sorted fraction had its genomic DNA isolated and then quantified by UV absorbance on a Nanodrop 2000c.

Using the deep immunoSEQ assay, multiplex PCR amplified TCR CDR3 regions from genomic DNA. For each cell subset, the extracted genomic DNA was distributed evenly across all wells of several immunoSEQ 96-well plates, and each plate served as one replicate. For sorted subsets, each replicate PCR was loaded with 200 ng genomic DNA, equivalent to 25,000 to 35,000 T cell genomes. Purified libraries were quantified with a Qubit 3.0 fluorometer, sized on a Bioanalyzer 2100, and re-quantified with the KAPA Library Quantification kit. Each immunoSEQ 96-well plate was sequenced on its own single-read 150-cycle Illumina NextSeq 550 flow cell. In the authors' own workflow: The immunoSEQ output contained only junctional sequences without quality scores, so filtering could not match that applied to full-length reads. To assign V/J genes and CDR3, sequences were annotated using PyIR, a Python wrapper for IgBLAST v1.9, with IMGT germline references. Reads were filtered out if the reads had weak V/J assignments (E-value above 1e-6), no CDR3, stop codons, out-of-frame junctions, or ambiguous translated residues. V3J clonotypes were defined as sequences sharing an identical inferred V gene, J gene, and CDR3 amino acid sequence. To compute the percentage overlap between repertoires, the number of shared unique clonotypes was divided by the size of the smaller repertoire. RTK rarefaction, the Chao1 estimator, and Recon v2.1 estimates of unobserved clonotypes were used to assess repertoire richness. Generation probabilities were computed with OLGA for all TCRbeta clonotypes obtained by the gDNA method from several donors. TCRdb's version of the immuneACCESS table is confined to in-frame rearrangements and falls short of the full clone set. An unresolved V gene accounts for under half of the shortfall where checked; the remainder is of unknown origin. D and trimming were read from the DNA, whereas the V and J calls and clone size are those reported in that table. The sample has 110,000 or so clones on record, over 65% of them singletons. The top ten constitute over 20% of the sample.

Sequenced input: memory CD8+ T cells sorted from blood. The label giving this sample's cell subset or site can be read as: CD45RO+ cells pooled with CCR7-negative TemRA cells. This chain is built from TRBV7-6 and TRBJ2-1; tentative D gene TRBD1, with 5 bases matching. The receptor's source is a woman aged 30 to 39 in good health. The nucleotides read TGTGCCAGCAGCCTAGAGACGGACAACAATGAGCAGTTCTTC. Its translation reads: CASSLETDNNEQFF.